This passage covers 30 T cell receptor beta chains from one sample sequenced in a study of blood T cell repertoires in COVID-19. Using immunoSEQ multiplex PCR, the repertoire was profiled, and TCRdb retains in-frame clones only, with some absent. The data show 150,000 to 200,000 clones, 84% seen once. Specimen: PBMCs or T cells enriched from blood (not recorded which). Every receptor here comes from a man aged 45-60 years who had recovered from COVID-19.

The gene calls are TRBV7-6 and TRBJ2-1; D is possibly TRBD1 (6 bases). CDR3 size: 17 residues. Per the germline V gene, CDR1 is SGHVS and CDR2 is FNYEAQ. The V and J ends lost 4 bases and 2 bases respectively, with 18 bases between them. The CDR3 spells CASSSRPRGGAYNEQFF. In DNA, the CDR3 is TGTGCCAGCAGCTCCCGGCCCAGAGGGGGTGCCTACAATGAGCAGTTCTTC.

This rearrangement joins TRBV24-1 to TRBJ2-2; D possibly corresponds to TRBD1 (6 bases). This CDR3 has 17 amino acids. V lost 3 bases and J 0 bases, leaving 13 bases between the germline ends. Germline V CDR1 and CDR2: KGHDR, SFDVKD. CDR3 sequence: CATSDPAQGSNTGELFF. The CDR3 DNA reads TGTGCCACCAGTGATCCCGCGCAGGGGTCGAACACCGGGGAGCTGTTTTTT.

J is TRBJ1-1 and V is TRBV7-3; TRBD1 might be the D (5 bases). Germline V gene lookup returns CDR1 SGHTA and CDR2 FQGTGA. This CDR3 is 13 amino acids long. V dropped 2 bases and J dropped 7 bases, with 11 bases sitting between them. In nucleotides, the CDR3 is TGTGCCAGCAGCTTACAGGGAAGTGGTGAAGCTTTCTTT. This encodes CASSLQGSGEAFF.

The rearrangement joins TRBV11-2 to TRBJ1-4; D possibly corresponds to TRBD1 (5 bases). Trimming stripped 1 base from V and 10 bases from J, with 16 bases between. Per germline, CDR1 SGHAT and CDR2 FQNNGV. This CDR3 contains 15 residues. Here the CDR3 reads CASSLGGREVGKLFF. CDR3 bases: TGTGCCAGCAGCTTAGGGGGCAGGGAGGTTGGAAAACTGTTTTTT.

The chain recombines TRBV5-6 with TRBJ1-5; D call uncertain. The V end was cut by 0 bases, the J end by 7 bases, with 5 bases between. The CDR3 totals 12 residues. Germline V lookup: CDR1 SGHDT, CDR2 YYEEEE. CDR3 nucleotide sequence: TGTGCCAGCAGCTTGGGAGAGCAGCCCCAGCATTTT. It codes for CASSLGEQPQHF.

CDR3 bases: TGTGCCAGCTCACCACCGACGACAGGAGAATATGGCTACACCTTC. It codes for CASSPPTTGEYGYTF. This chain connects TRBV18 to TRBJ1-2; D is possibly TRBD1 (6 bases). Germline assignment: CDR1 KGHSH and CDR2 LQKENI. The CDR3 runs 15 residues. V was shortened by 0 bases and J by 5 bases, with 13 bases between the two germline ends.

The rearrangement joins TRBV19 to TRBJ2-2; TRBD2 is a possible D gene (5 bases). Germline lookup yields CDR1 LNHDA and CDR2 SQIVND (reference sequence). The ends were cut back, 0 bases at V and 4 bases at J, with 9 bases in the middle. There are 15 residues in the CDR3. DNA for the CDR3: TGTGCCAGTAGTATAGAAGTAGGAGGCACCGGGGAGCTGTTTTTT. Its protein product is CASSIEVGGTGELFF.

J is TRBJ1-2 and V is TRBV29-1; D is undetermined. The V gene lost 6 bases and the J gene lost 3 bases, with 14 bases spanning the gap. Germline loops: CDR1 SQVTM, CDR2 ANQGSEA. The CDR3 has 13 amino acids. The CDR3 region has the DNA TGCAGCGTGATAACGAGGGAAGACTATGGCTACACCTTC. As protein: CSVITREDYGYTF.

This chain uses TRBV28 with TRBJ2-7, with 7 bases matching TRBD1. The junction had 8 bases not matched to a gene; V was cut back by 5 bases and J by 4 bases. The germline gives CDR1 MDHEN, CDR2 SYDVKM. CDR3 length: 14 residues. CDR3 region: CASSPPDREYEQYF. The CDR3, as DNA: TGTGCCAGCAGTCCCCCTGACAGGGAGTACGAGCAGTACTTC.

The chain is built from TRBV3-1 (or the pseudogene TRBV3-2) and TRBJ2-2; D is ambiguous. Deletions cut 5 bases from V and 0 bases from J, with 7 bases between. Germline loops: CDR1 LGHDT, CDR2 YNNKEL (reference sequence). This CDR3 contains 14 residues. CDR3 region: CASSFRANTGELFF. For the CDR3, the DNA is TGTGCCAGCAGCTTCCGGGCGAACACCGGGGAGCTGTTTTTT.

The V and J genes are TRBV11-3 and TRBJ2-6; D perhaps matches TRBD1 (6 bases). The CDR3 loop spans 17 amino acids. Germline V gene data show CDR1 as SGHNT and CDR2 as YENEEA. V lost 1 base to trimming and J lost 2 bases, with 12 bases between them. The CDR3 DNA is TGTGCCAGCAGCTTAGGGGGGCTGGGGGCTGGGGCCAACGTCCTGACTTTC. Protein product: CASSLGGLGAGANVLTF.

The chain couples TRBV3-1 (or the pseudogene TRBV3-2) to TRBJ1-6, with 8 bases matching TRBD1. Germline assignment: CDR1 LGHDT and CDR2 YNNKEL (reference sequence). CDR3 length equals 14 residues. V dropped 7 bases and J dropped 7; count of bases not matched to a gene: 6. The chain's CDR3 is CASNRQGRNSPLHF. The DNA for the CDR3 is TGTGCCAGCAATCGACAGGGGCGAAATTCACCCCTCCACTTT.

In its sample, this clone was seen a few times. V usage is TRBV5-1 and J usage is TRBJ2-7; D possibly corresponds to TRBD1 (6 bases). The V gene lost 3 bases and the J gene lost 4 bases, with 17 bases spanning the gap. The CDR3 sequence is 15 residues long. In germline, CDR1 is SGHRS, CDR2 YFSETQ. The CDR3 loop reads CASSYDGGVRYEQYF. Written as DNA, the CDR3 is TGCGCCAGCAGCTACGATGGGGGCGTAAGGTACGAGCAGTACTTC.

The chain recombines TRBV5-7 with TRBJ1-2; D is possibly TRBD1 (6 bases). TRBV5-7 counts as an open reading frame of uncertain function. The length of the CDR3 is 14 residues. The V gene lost 4 bases and the J gene lost 4 bases, with 14 bases spanning the gap. CDR3 in amino acids: CASSQVNRAYGYTF. The CDR3 nucleotides read TGTGCCAGCAGCCAAGTTAACAGGGCCTATGGCTACACCTTC.

This clone was seen just once. The V gene is TRBV19, the J gene TRBJ1-3; 7 bases agree with TRBD1. The junction had 17 bases not matched to a gene; V was cut back by 9 bases and J by 3 bases. The CDR3 extends over 17 amino acids. Per the germline V gene, CDR1 is LNHDA and CDR2 is SQIVND (reference sequence). The chain's CDR3 is CASNSFSMTGIGNTIYF. In DNA form, the CDR3 reads TGTGCCAGCAACTCCTTTTCGATGACAGGGATTGGAAACACCATATATTTT.

The gene calls are TRBV6-6 and TRBJ1-2; 9 positions match TRBD1. The V segment lost 4 bases and the J segment 6 bases; nucleotides outside the gene matches: 9. Germline loops: CDR1 MNHNY, CDR2 SVGAGI (reference sequence). CDR3 length equals 15 residues. The DNA of the CDR3 is TGTGCCAGCAGTTCCGTGGGACAGGGCGGGCATGGCTACACCTTC. It is translated as CASSSVGQGGHGYTF.

This chain links TRBV25-1 with TRBJ1-1, with a tentative D call TRBD1 (5 bases). From germline, CDR1 is MGHDK and CDR2 SYGVNS. This CDR3 region has 17 residues. Trimming removed 0 bases from V and 3 bases from J, with 17 bases in between. In DNA form, the CDR3 reads TGTGCCAGCAGTGAATACGGAAACCAGGGAAGTGACACTGAAGCTTTCTTT. It is translated as CASSEYGNQGSDTEAFF.

This clone was detected a few times. The V gene is TRBV5-6, the J gene TRBJ1-5, with D perhaps TRBD1 (5 bases). Germline CDR1 and CDR2: SGHDT and YYEEEE. This CDR3 contains 13 residues. The V and J ends lost 4 bases and 6 bases respectively, with 11 bases between them. The CDR3 loop is CASSARQGQPQHF. The CDR3 DNA sequence: TGTGCCAGCAGCGCGCGTCAGGGTCAGCCCCAGCATTTT.

V and J are TRBV9 and TRBJ1-2; possible D gene TRBD1, 5 bases. Between the trimmed V and J ends, which lost 0 bases and 0 bases, there was a span of 12 bases. The germline CDR1 and CDR2 sequences are SGDLS and YYNGEE. There are 16 residues in the CDR3. CDR3 nucleotide sequence: TGTGCCAGCAGCGTAGCGGGGCGCGGGACTAACTATGGCTACACCTTC. This translates into CASSVAGRGTNYGYTF.

The rearrangement links TRBV3-1 (or the pseudogene TRBV3-2) to TRBJ1-1; weak D call: TRBD1 (6 bases). The germline gives CDR1 LGHDT, CDR2 YNNKEL (reference sequence). This CDR3 comprises 13 residues. V shed 5 bases and J shed 4 bases, with 11 bases lying between them. For the CDR3, the DNA is TGTGCCAGCAGCGCTCAGGGGCGCACTGAAGCTTTCTTT. Translating it yields CASSAQGRTEAFF.

The genes are TRBV7-9 and TRBJ1-1; D gene unclear. The CDR3 loop spans 13 amino acids. CDR1 SEHNR and CDR2 FQNEAQ come from the germline V gene (reference sequence). The ends were cut back, 2 bases at V and 1 base at J, with 5 bases in the middle. CDR3 DNA sequence: TGTGCCAGCAGCTTAAGCCAGAACACTGAAGCTTTCTTT. Residues: CASSLSQNTEAFF.

The rearrangement links TRBV10-3 to TRBJ2-5, with 7 bases lining up with TRBD2. V trimming: 2 bases; J trimming: 1 base; junction bases outside the gene matches: 4. Germline V gene data show CDR1 as ENHRY and CDR2 as SYGVKD. The CDR3 consists of 15 residues. The CDR3 reads CAISEGSGGQETQYF. The CDR3 region has the DNA TGTGCCATCAGTGAGGGGTCGGGGGGCCAAGAGACCCAGTACTTC.

V and J are TRBV5-8 and TRBJ2-7, with TRBD2 matching 8 bases. The V and J ends lost 0 bases and 3 bases, in that order; junction bases with no gene match: 8. The CDR3 extends over 16 amino acids. The germline V gene encodes CDR1 SGHTS and CDR2 YDEGEE. This CDR3 is CASSLGLGGAIYEQYF. The DNA of the CDR3 is TGTGCCAGCAGCTTGGGTCTCGGGGGGGCGATCTACGAGCAGTACTTC.

The chain joins TRBV4-1 to TRBJ1-5; D is possibly TRBD1 (6 bases). CDR3 size: 16 residues. The V and J ends lost 0 bases and 6 bases respectively, with 15 bases between them. Germline lookup yields CDR1 MGHRA and CDR2 YSYEKL. Here the CDR3 reads CASSQDTGQGSQPQHF. CDR3 coding DNA: TGCGCCAGCAGCCAAGACACAGGGCAGGGGAGTCAGCCCCAGCATTTT.

This clone was seen just once. The chain is built from TRBV7-3 and TRBJ2-1; 9 positions match TRBD1. This CDR3 is 15 amino acids long. Germline V lookup: CDR1 SGHTA, CDR2 FQGTGA. V lost 5 bases and J lost 6; bases outside the gene matches: 8. DNA of the CDR3: TGTGCCAGCAGCATCAGGACAGGGGAGGGCAATGAGCAGTTCTTC. Encoded protein: CASSIRTGEGNEQFF.

The rearrangement uses TRBV5-1 and TRBJ1-5; D call uncertain. With 1 base removed from V and 6 bases from J, the gap between germline ends came to 14 bases. CDR3 size: 15 residues. CDR1 is SGHRS and CDR2 is YFSETQ in the germline V gene. CDR3 nucleotides: TGCGCCAGCAGCTTGTCCGGGAACCCGGGTCAGCCCCAGCATTTT. Its translation: CASSLSGNPGQPQHF. Filled out from reference TRBV5-1 and TRBJ1-5, the complete variable domain reads KAGVTQTPRYLIKTRGQQVTLSCSPISGHRSVSWYQQTPGQGLQFLFEYFSETQRNKGNFPGRFSGRQFSNSRSEMNVSTLELGDSALYLCASSLSGNPGQPQHFGDGTRLSIL.

CDR3 DNA: TGTGCCAGCAACTATGACAGGGGAGTTGGTGGCTACACCTTC. It specifies CASNYDRGVGGYTF. The chain is built from TRBV6-5 and TRBJ1-2; 8 bases align to TRBD1. Germline V gene lookup returns CDR1 MNHEY and CDR2 SVGAGI. CDR3 length equals 14 residues. V dropped 7 bases and J dropped 7; count of bases not matched to a gene: 11.

The chain carries TRBV3-1 (or the pseudogene TRBV3-2) and TRBJ2-1; 11 bases agree with TRBD1. Trimming cost V 2 bases and J 7 bases; bases outside gene matches: 4. Germline values: CDR1 LGHDT, CDR2 YNNKEL (reference sequence). This CDR3 is 15 amino acids long. The CDR3 nucleotides are TGTGCCAGCAGCCAACCCGGACAGGGGGCTAATGAGCAGTTCTTC. Protein sequence: CASSQPGQGANEQFF.

This clone came up a few times. The chain carries TRBV4-2 and TRBJ2-7, with 7 bases aligning to TRBD2. CDR1 and CDR2 (germline): LGHNA, YNFKEQ. V lost 0 bases, J lost 3 bases, and 11 bases stayed unmatched. This CDR3 spans 17 amino acids. Here the CDR3 reads CASSQEVPSGPVYEQYF. CDR3 DNA sequence: TGTGCCAGCAGCCAAGAGGTCCCTAGCGGACCAGTCTACGAGCAGTACTTC.

This chain uses TRBV28 with TRBJ1-2; 8 bases are a match to TRBD1. V lost 9 bases, J lost 0 bases, and 6 bases stayed unmatched. In germline, CDR1 is MDHEN, CDR2 SYDVKM. The CDR3 is 14 amino acids. As DNA, the CDR3 is TGTGCCAGTACATTACAGGGGGCTAACTATGGCTACACCTTC. As protein: CASTLQGANYGYTF.